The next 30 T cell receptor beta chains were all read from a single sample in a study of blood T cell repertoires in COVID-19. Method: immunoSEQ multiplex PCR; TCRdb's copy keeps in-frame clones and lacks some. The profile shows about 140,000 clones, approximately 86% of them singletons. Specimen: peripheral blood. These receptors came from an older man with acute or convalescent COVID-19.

The CDR3: CASSYSGHYYEQYF. The DNA for the CDR3 is TGTGCCAGCAGTTACTCGGGACACTACTACGAGCAGTACTTC. The J gene is TRBJ2-7, the V gene TRBV6-5; D is perhaps TRBD1 (6 bases). Trimming pared 0 bases from V and 3 bases from J, leaving 9 bases between. There are 14 residues in the CDR3. Germline CDR1 is MNHEY and CDR2 is SVGAGI.

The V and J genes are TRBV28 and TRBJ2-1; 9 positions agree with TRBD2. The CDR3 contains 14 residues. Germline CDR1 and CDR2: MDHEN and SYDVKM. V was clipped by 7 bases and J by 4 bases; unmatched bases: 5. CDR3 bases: TGTGCCAGCACCCTAGCGGGAACGTACAATGAGCAGTTCTTC. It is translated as CASTLAGTYNEQFF.

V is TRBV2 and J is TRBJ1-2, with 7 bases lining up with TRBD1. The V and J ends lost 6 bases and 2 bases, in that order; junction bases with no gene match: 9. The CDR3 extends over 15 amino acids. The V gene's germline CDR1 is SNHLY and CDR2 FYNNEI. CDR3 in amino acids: CASSLTRQGNYGYTF. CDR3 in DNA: TGTGCCAGCAGCCTAACCCGACAGGGAAACTATGGCTACACCTTC. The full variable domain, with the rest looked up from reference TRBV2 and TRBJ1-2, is EPEVTQTPSHQVTQMGQEVILRCVPISNHLYFYWYRQILGQKVEFLVSFYNNEISEKSEIFDDQFSVERPDGSNFTLKIRSTKLEDSAMYFCASSLTRQGNYGYTFGSGTRLTVV.

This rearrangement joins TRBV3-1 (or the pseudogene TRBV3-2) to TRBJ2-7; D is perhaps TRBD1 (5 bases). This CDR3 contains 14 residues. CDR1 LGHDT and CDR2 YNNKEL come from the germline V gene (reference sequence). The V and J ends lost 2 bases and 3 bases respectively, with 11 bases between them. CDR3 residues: CASSQLNRSYEQYF. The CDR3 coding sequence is TGTGCCAGCAGCCAACTGAACAGGAGCTACGAGCAGTACTTC.

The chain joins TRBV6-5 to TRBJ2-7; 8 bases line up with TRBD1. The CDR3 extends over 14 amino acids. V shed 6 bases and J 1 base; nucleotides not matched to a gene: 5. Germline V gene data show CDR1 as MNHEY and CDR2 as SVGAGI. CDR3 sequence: CASSPRDRSYEQYF. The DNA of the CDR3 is TGTGCCAGCAGCCCCCGGGACAGGTCCTACGAGCAGTACTTC.

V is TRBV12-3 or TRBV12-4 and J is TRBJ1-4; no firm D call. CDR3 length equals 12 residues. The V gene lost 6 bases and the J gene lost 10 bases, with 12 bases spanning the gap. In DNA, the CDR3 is TGTGCCAGCAGCCTCTCGACTGGAAAACTGTTTTTT. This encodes CASSLSTGKLFF.

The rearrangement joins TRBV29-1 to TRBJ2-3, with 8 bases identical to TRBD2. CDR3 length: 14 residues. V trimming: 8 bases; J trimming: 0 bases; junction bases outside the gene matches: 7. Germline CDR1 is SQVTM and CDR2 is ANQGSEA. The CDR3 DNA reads TGCAGCACCAAGCGGGAGTCGAGCACAGATACGCAGTATTTT. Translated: CSTKRESSTDTQYF.

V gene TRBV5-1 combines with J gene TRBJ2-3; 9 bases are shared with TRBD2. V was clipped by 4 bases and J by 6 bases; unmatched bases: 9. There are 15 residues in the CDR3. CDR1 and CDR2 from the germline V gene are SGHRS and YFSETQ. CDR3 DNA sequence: TGCGCCAGCAGCCTACTTGCGGGAGGGCAGGATACGCAGTATTTT. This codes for CASSLLAGGQDTQYF.

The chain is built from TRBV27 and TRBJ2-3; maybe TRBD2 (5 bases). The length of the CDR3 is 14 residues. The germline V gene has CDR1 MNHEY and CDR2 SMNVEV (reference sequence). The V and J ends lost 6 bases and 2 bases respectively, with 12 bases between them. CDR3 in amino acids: CASRPGSYTDTQYF. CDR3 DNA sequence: TGTGCCAGCAGGCCGGGATCCTACACAGATACGCAGTATTTT.

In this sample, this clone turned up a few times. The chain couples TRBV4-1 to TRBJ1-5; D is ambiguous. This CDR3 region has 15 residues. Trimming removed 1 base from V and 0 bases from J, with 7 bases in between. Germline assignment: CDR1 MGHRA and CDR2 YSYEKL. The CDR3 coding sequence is TGCGCCAGCAGCCAAGGCCACTCTAGCAATCAGCCCCAGCATTTT. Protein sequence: CASSQGHSSNQPQHF.

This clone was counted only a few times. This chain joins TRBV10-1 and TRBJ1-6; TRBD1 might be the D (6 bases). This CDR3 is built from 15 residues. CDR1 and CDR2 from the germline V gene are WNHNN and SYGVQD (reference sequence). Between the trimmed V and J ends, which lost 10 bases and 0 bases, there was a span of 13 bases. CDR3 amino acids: CATVQGRSYNSPLHF. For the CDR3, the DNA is TGCGCCACCGTACAGGGCCGCTCCTATAATTCACCCCTCCACTTT.

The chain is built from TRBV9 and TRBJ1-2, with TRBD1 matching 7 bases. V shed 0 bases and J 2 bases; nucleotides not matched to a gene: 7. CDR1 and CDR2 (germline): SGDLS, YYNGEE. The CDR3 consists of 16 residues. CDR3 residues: CASSVAVTGANYGYTF. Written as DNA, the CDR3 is TGTGCCAGCAGCGTAGCCGTTACAGGGGCCAACTATGGCTACACCTTC.

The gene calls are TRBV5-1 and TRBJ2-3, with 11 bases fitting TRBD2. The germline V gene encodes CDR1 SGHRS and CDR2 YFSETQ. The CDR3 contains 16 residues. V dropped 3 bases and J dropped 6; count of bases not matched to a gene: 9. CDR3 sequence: CASSSTGTSGRDTQYF. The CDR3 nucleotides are TGCGCCAGCAGCTCCACCGGGACTAGCGGAAGGGATACGCAGTATTTT.

CDR3: CAISEQGQGIEAFF. As DNA, the CDR3 is TGTGCCATCAGTGAGCAAGGACAGGGGATCGAAGCTTTCTTT. This rearrangement joins TRBV10-3 to TRBJ1-1; 9 bases line up with TRBD1. V was pared by 2 bases and J by 8 bases, with 6 bases of the junction left unmatched. Germline loops: CDR1 ENHRY, CDR2 SYGVKD. The CDR3 loop spans 14 amino acids.

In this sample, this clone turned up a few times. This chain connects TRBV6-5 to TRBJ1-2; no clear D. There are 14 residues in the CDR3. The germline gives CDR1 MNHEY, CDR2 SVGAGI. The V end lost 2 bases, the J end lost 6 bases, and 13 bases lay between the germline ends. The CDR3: CASSYRDKLNGYTF. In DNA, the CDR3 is TGTGCCAGCAGTTACCGAGACAAGCTGAATGGCTACACCTTC.

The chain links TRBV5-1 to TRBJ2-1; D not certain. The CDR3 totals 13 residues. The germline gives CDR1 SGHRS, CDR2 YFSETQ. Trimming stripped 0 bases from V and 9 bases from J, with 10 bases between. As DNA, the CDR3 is TGCGCCAGCAGCTTGGGCCCGGAGACTGAGCAGTTCTTC. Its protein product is CASSLGPETEQFF.

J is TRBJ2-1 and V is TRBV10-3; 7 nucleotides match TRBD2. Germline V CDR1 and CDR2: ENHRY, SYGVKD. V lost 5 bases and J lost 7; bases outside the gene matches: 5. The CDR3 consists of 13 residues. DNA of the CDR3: TGTGCCATCAGTAGCCTAGCGGAAAATGAGCAGTTCTTC. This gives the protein CAISSLAENEQFF.

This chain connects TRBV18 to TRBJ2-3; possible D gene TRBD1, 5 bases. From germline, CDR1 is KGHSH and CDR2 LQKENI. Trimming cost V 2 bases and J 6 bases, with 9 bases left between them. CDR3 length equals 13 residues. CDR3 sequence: CASSPGAKDTQYF. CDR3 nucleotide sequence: TGTGCCAGCTCACCAGGGGCAAAGGATACGCAGTATTTT.

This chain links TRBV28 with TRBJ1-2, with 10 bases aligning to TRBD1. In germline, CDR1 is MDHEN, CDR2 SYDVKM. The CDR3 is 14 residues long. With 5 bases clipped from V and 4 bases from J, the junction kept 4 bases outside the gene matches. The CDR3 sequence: CASSPGDRGYGYTF. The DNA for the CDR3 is TGTGCCAGCAGTCCGGGGGACAGGGGCTATGGCTACACCTTC.

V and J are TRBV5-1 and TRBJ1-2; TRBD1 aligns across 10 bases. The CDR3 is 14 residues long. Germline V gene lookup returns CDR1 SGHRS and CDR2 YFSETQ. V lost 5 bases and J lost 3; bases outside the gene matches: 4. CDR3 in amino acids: CASRGDRGDYGYTF. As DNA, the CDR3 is TGCGCCAGCAGGGGGGACAGGGGAGACTATGGCTACACCTTC.

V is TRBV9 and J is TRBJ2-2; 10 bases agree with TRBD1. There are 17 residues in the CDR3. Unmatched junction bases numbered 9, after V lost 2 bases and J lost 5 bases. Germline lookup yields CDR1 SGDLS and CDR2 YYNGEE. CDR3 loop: CASSVSPGTGETGELFF. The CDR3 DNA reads TGTGCCAGCAGCGTCAGCCCGGGGACAGGGGAAACCGGGGAGCTGTTTTTT. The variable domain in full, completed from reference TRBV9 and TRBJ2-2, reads DSGVTQTPKHLITATGQRVTLRCSPRSGDLSVYWYQQSLDQGLQFLIQYYNGEERAKGNILERFSAQQFPDLHSELNLSSLELGDSALYFCASSVSPGTGETGELFFGEGSRLTVL.

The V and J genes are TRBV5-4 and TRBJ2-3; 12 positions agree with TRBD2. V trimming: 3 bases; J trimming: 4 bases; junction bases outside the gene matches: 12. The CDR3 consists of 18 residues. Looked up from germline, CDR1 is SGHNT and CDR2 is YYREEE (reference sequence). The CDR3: CASSSPQLAGGGPDTQYF. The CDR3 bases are TGTGCCAGCAGCTCCCCACAACTAGCGGGGGGCGGGCCAGATACGCAGTATTTT.

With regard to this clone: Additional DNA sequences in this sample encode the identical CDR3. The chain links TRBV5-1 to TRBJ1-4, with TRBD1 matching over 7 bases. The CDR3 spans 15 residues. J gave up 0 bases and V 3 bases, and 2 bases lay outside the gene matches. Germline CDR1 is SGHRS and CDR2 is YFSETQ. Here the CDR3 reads CASSSQGATNEKLFF. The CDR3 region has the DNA TGCGCCAGCAGCTCCCAGGGGGCAACTAATGAAAAACTGTTTTTT.

The CDR3 protein is CASSLTSSYEQYF. The CDR3 DNA reads as TGCGCCAGCAGCTTGACCTCTAGCTACGAGCAGTACTTC. The chain employs TRBV5-1 and TRBJ2-7; no reliable D call. Germline assignment: CDR1 SGHRS and CDR2 YFSETQ. V dropped 1 base and J dropped 3 bases, with 8 bases sitting between them. The CDR3 has 13 residues.

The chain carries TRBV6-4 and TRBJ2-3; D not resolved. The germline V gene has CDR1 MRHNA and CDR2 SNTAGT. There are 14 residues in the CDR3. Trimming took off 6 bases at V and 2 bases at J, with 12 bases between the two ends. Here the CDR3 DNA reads TGTGCCAGCAGCTTTGAGGCCTACACAGATACGCAGTATTTT. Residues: CASSFEAYTDTQYF.

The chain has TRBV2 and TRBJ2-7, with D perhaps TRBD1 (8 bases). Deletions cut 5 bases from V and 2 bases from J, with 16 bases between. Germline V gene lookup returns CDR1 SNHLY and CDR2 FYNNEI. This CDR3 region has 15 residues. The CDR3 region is CASSPSGTGPYEQYF. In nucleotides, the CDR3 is TGTGCCAGCAGTCCAAGCGGGACAGGCCCCTACGAGCAGTACTTC.

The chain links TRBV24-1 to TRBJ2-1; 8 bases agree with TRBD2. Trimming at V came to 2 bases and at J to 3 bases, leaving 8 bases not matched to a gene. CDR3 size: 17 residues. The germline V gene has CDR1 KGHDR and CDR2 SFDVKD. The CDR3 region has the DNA TGTGCCACCAGTGATTCGGCCGGGACTAGAGACTACAATGAGCAGTTCTTC. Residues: CATSDSAGTRDYNEQFF.

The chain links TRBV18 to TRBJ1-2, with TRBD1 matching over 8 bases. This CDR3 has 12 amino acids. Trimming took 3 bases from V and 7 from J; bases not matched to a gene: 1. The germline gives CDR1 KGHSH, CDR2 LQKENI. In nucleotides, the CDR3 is TGTGCCAGCTCACCCGGGACAGGTGGCTACACCTTC. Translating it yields CASSPGTGGYTF. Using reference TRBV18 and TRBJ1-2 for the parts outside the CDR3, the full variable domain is NAGVMQNPRHLVRRRGQEARLRCSPMKGHSHVYWYRQLPEEGLKFMVYLQKENIIDESGMPKERFSAEFPKEGPSILRIQQVVRGDSAAYFCASSPGTGGYTFGSGTRLTVV.

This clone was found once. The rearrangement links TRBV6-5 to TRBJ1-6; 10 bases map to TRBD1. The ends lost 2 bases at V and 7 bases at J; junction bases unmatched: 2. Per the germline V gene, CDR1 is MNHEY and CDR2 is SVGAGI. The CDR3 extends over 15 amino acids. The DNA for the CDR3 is TGTGCCAGCAGTTACGGGGGACAGGGGAATTCACCCCTCCACTTT. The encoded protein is CASSYGGQGNSPLHF.

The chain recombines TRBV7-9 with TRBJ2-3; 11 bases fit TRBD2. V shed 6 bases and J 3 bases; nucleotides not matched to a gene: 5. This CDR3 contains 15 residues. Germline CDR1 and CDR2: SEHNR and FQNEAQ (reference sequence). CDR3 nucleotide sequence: TGTGCCAGCAGGTTACTAGCGGGAGTTACAGATACGCAGTATTTT. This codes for CASRLLAGVTDTQYF.